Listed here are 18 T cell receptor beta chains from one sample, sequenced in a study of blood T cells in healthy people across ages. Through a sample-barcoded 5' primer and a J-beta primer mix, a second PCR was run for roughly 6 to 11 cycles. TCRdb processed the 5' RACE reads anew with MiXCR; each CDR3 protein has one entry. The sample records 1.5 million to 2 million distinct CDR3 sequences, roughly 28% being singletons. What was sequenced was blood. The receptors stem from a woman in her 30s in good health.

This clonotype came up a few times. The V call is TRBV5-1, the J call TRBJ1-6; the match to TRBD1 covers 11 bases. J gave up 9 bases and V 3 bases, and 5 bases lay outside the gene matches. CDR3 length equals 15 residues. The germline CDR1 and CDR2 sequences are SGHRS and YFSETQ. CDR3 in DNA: TGCGCCAGCAGCTCGGGAGGGACAGGGGGTTCACCCCTCCACTTT. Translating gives CASSSGGTGGSPLHF.

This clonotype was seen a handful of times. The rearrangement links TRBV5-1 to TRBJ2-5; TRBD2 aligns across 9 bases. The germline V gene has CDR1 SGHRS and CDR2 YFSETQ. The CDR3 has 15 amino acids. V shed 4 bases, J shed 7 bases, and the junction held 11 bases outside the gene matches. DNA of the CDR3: TGCGCCAGCAGCGGCGATGGGACTAGCATGGCGACCCAGTACTTC. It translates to CASSGDGTSMATQYF.

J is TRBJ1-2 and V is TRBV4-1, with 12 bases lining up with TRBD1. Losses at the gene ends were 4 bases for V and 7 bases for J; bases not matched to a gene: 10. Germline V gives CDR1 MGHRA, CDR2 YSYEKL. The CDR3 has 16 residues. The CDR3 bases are TGCGCCAGCAGCCTCCCTACGGGACAGGGGGCTTCTGGCTACACCTTC. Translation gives CASSLPTGQGASGYTF.

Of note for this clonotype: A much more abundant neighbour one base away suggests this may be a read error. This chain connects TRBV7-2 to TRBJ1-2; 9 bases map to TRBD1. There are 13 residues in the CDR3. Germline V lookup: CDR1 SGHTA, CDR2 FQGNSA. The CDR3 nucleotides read TGTGCCGGCAGTAACCGGGACAGGGCCGGCTACACCTTC. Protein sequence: CAGSNRDRAGYTF.

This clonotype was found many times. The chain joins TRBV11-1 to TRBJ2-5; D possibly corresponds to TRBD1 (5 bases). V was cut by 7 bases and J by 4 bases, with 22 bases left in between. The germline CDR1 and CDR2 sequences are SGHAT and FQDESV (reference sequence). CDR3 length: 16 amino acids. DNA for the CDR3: TGTGCCAGCACCATCAACCAGGACATCCTTTTAGAGACCCAGTACTTC. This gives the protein CASTINQDILLETQYF.

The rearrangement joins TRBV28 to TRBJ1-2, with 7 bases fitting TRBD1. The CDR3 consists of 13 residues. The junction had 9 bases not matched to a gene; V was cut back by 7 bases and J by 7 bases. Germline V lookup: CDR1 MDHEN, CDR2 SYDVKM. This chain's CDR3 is CASIGGGASGYTF. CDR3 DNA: TGTGCCAGCATCGGAGGGGGCGCCTCTGGCTACACCTTC.

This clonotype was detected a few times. CDR3 nucleotide sequence: TGTGCCAGCAGCTTCGCCCACTACAATGAGCAGTTCTTC. It specifies CASSFAHYNEQFF. The rearrangement uses TRBV5-6 and TRBJ2-1; D gene unclear. Germline V lookup: CDR1 SGHDT, CDR2 YYEEEE. The CDR3 extends over 13 amino acids. V dropped 2 bases and J dropped 3 bases, with 6 bases sitting between them.

The CDR3 DNA sequence: TGTGCCAGCAGTTTATCCCGGACAGGCCGGAACACTGAAGCTTTCTTT. It is translated as CASSLSRTGRNTEAFF. V is TRBV28 and J is TRBJ1-1; 7 bases match TRBD1. The CDR3 has 16 residues. Germline trimming cut 1 base from V and 1 base from J; bases unmatched to any gene: 6. From germline, CDR1 is MDHEN and CDR2 SYDVKM.

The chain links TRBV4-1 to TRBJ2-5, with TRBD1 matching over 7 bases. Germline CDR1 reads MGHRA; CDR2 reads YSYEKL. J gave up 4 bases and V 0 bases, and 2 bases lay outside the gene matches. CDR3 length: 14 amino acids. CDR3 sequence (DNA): TGCGCCAGCAGCCAAGATGACAGGGTAGAGACCCAGTACTTC. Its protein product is CASSQDDRVETQYF.

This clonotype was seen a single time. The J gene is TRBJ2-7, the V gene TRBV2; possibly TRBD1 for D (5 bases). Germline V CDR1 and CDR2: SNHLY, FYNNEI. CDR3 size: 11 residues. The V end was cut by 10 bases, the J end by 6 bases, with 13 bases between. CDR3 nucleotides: TGTGCCACCCGGCAGGGCGGCGAGCAGTACTTC. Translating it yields CATRQGGEQYF.

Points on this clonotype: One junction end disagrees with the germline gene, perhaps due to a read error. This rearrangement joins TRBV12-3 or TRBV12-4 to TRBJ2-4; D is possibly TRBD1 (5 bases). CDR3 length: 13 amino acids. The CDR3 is CASSFQGKNIQYF. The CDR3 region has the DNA TGTGCCAGCAGTTTCCAGGGTAAAAATATTCAGTACTTC.

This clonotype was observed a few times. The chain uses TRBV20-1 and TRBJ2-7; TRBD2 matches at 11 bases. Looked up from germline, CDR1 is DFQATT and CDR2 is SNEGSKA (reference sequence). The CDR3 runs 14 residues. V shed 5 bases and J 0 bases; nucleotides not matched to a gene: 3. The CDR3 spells CSAAGLAGSYEQYF. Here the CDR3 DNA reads TGCAGTGCTGCAGGACTAGCGGGCTCCTACGAGCAGTACTTC.

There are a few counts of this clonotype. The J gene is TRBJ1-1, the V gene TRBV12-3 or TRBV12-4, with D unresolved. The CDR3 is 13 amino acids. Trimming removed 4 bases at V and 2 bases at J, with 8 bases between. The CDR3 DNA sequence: TGTGCCAGCAGTTACCGCTCAAACACTGAAGCTTTCTTT. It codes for CASSYRSNTEAFF.

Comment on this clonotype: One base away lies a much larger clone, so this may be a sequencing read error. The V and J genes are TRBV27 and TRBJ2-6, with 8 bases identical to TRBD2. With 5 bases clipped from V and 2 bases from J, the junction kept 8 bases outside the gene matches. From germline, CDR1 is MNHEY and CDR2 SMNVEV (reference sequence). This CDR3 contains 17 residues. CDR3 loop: CASSGQAGETGANVLTF. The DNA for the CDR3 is TGTGCCAGCAGTGGACAAGCGGGAGAGACTGGGGCCAACGTCCTGACTTTC.

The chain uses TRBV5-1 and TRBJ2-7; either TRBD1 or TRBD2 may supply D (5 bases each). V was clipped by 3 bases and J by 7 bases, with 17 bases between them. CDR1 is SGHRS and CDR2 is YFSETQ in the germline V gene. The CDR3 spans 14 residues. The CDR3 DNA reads TGCGCCAGCAGCTCGAGCTTGGGGCCGGGAGAGCAGTACTTC. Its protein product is CASSSSLGPGEQYF.

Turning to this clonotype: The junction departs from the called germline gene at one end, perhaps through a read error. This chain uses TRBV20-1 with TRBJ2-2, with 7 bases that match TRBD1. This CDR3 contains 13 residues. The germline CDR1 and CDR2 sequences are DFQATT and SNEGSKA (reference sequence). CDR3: CSARQGTTGELFF. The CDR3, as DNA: TGCAGTGCGAGACAGGGAACTACCGGAGAGCTGTTTTTT.

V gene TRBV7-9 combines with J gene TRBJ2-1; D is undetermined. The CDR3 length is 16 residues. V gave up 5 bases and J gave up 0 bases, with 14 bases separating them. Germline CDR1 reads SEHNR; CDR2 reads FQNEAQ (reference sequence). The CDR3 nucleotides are TGTGCCAGCAGCGGAAGGACGGCTAACTCCTACAATGAGCAGTTCTTC. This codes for CASSGRTANSYNEQFF.

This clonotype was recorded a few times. The CDR3 coding sequence is TGCGCCAGCAGCCAAGGTCGGGGGTCCAGGAGGTCCTACAATGAGCAGTTCTTC. Translation: CASSQGRGSRRSYNEQFF. The chain recombines TRBV4-3 with TRBJ2-1, with D possibly matching TRBD2 (6 bases). This CDR3 is built from 18 residues. Germline CDR1 LGHNA, CDR2 YSLEER. V was clipped by 1 base and J by 1 base, with 17 bases between them.